The T cell receptor beta chain under discussion was sequenced for a study of cytomegalovirus exposure and HLA in healthy donors. About the research overall: Both the roughly 120 validation repertoires and the 600 to 700 first-cohort repertoires used the same platform, as reported by a later analysis.

CDR1 and CDR2 (germline): MDHEN, SYDVKM. The ends lost 4 bases at V and 3 bases at J; junction bases unmatched: 5. The CDR3 length is 14 residues. This clone was detected only once. Generated by immunoSEQ multiplex PCR, the TCRdb table keeps only in-frame clones and is missing some. This repertoire shows about 360,000 clones, approximately 90% found once; its top ten account for under 0.9%. This chain joins TRBV28 and TRBJ2-7; 8 bases are shared with TRBD2. Specimen: PBMCs. This receptor was taken from a woman aged 18-29 years in good health and CMV-seronegative. The CDR3, as DNA: TGTGCCAGCAGTTCGCCTCGGGAGGGCTACGAGCAGTACTTC. This sequence encodes CASSSPREGYEQYF.